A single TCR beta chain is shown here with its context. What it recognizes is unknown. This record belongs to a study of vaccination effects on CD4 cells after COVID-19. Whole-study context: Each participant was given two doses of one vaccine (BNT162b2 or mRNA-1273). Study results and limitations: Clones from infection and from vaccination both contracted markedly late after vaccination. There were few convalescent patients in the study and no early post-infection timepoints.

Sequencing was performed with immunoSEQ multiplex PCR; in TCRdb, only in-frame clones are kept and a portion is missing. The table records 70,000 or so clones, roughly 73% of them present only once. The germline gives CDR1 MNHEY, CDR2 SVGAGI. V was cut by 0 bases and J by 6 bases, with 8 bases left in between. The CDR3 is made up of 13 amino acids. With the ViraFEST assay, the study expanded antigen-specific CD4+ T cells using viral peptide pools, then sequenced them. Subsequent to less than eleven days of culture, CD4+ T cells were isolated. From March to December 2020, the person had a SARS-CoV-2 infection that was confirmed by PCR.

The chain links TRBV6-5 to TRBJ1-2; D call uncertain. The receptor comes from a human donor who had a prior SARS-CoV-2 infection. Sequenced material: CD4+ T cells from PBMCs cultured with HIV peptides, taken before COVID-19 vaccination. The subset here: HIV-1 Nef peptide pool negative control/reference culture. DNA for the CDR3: TGTGCCAGCAGTTACTCGATTGGGGATGGCTACACCTTC. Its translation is CASSYSIGDGYTF.